Shown below are 23 T cell receptor beta chains from a single sample sequenced in a study of cytomegalovirus exposure and HLA in healthy donors. Researchers ran the PCR with 60 Vbeta and 13 Jbeta primers. Generated by immunoSEQ multiplex PCR, the TCRdb table keeps only in-frame clones and is missing some. The sample carries over 85,000 clones, 60% to 80% recorded once. What was sequenced was PBMCs. These TCRs come from a female donor in good health and CMV-seronegative.

The J gene is TRBJ2-5, the V gene TRBV5-1; D is possibly TRBD1 (5 bases). The CDR3 extends over 15 amino acids. Looked up from germline, CDR1 is SGHRS and CDR2 is YFSETQ. With 0 bases removed from V and 5 bases from J, the gap between germline ends came to 14 bases. In nucleotides, the CDR3 is TGCGCCAGCAGCTTGGTGACAGAAAAGGGGGAGACCCAGTACTTC. This translates into CASSLVTEKGETQYF.

The gene calls are TRBV9 and TRBJ2-7; TRBD2 agrees at 7 bases. The germline gives CDR1 SGDLS, CDR2 YYNGEE. V shed 0 bases and J 4 bases; nucleotides not matched to a gene: 4. The CDR3 runs 14 residues. DNA of the CDR3: TGTGCCAGCAGCGTAGGGGAGGGAAGGTACGAGCAGTACTTC. It codes for CASSVGEGRYEQYF.

This chain joins TRBV19 and TRBJ2-7, with 7 bases fitting TRBD1. Unmatched junction bases numbered 6, after V lost 5 bases and J lost 2 bases. Per germline, CDR1 LNHDA and CDR2 SQIVND (reference sequence). The CDR3 has 14 residues. The CDR3 coding sequence is TGTGCCAGTAGTTCCCTCAGGGGGACCTACGAGCAGTACTTC. It translates to CASSSLRGTYEQYF.

The J gene is TRBJ2-1, the V gene TRBV7-9; D perhaps matches TRBD2 (6 bases). Germline CDR1 SEHNR, CDR2 FQNEAQ (reference sequence). There are 17 residues in the CDR3. The V gene lost 7 bases and the J gene lost 8 bases, with 27 bases spanning the gap. The CDR3 here is CASTTTEGTWVVDEQFF. CDR3 coding DNA: TGTGCCAGCACCACCACGGAGGGAACTTGGGTAGTCGATGAGCAGTTCTTC.

This chain joins TRBV30 and TRBJ2-1; 7 positions match TRBD2. With 0 bases clipped from V and 9 bases from J, the junction kept 8 bases outside the gene matches. Germline V gene sequence: CDR1 GTSNPN, CDR2 SVGIG (reference sequence). The CDR3 has 14 amino acids. This CDR3 is CAWSVWAGAGEQFF. The CDR3 DNA is TGTGCCTGGAGTGTTTGGGCGGGAGCGGGTGAGCAGTTCTTC.

CDR3 loop: CSVDQGAMREQYF. CDR3 bases: TGCAGCGTTGACCAGGGGGCTATGAGAGAGCAGTACTTC. V is TRBV29-1 and J is TRBJ2-7; TRBD1 aligns across 8 bases. There are 13 residues in the CDR3. Germline V gene sequence: CDR1 SQVTM, CDR2 ANQGSEA. The J segment lost 7 bases and the V segment lost 3 bases, leaving 8 bases of the junction unmatched.

The rearrangement uses TRBV4-1 and TRBJ2-1; 7 positions agree with TRBD2. Per the germline V gene, CDR1 is MGHRA and CDR2 is YSYEKL. V lost 1 base, J lost 4 bases, and 1 base stayed unmatched. This CDR3 has 14 amino acids. The CDR3 DNA sequence: TGCGCCAGCAGCCAAGCAGCGGGATACAATGAGCAGTTCTTC. Its translation is CASSQAAGYNEQFF.

V usage is TRBV14 and J usage is TRBJ1-4; D not certain. Trimming removed 1 base at V and 4 bases at J, with 7 bases between. Germline CDR1 and CDR2: SGHDN and FVKESK. The CDR3 contains 14 residues. CDR3 nucleotides: TGTGCCAGCAGCCAAGGTTACTATAATGAAAAACTGTTTTTT. Amino acids: CASSQGYYNEKLFF.

The rearrangement joins TRBV10-1 to TRBJ2-7, with 7 bases fitting TRBD2. The CDR3 runs 14 residues. CDR1 and CDR2 from the germline V gene are WNHNN and SYGVQD (reference sequence). The V and J ends lost 5 bases and 6 bases, in that order; junction bases with no gene match: 10. The CDR3 DNA reads as TGCGCCAGCAGTCCTGGGGGAGGGCCCTCCGAGCAGTACTTC. This sequence encodes CASSPGGGPSEQYF.

The rearrangement joins TRBV28 to TRBJ2-7; tentatively, D is TRBD2 (6 bases). The germline gives CDR1 MDHEN, CDR2 SYDVKM. This CDR3 has 14 amino acids. Trimming removed 5 bases from V and 3 bases from J, with 14 bases in between. The CDR3 nucleotides are TGTGCCAGCAGTCGGCGGGGTGGGTACTACGAGCAGTACTTC. This gives the protein CASSRRGGYYEQYF.

The rearrangement links TRBV9 to TRBJ2-7, with TRBD1 as a possible D gene (6 bases). Germline CDR1 SGDLS, CDR2 YYNGEE. The CDR3 has 13 amino acids. V dropped 1 base and J dropped 5 bases, with 10 bases sitting between them. The CDR3 nucleotides read TGTGCCAGCAGCGTATCAGGGGTCGACGAGCAGTACTTC. As protein: CASSVSGVDEQYF.

V and J are TRBV23-1 and TRBJ2-7, with D hard to call. TRBV23-1 is an ORF, and what it does is uncertain. The CDR3 totals 14 residues. Trimming stripped 4 bases from V and 0 bases from J, with 10 bases between. The CDR3: CASSLIDISYEQYF. In DNA form, the CDR3 reads TGCGCCAGCAGTCTTATTGACATCTCCTACGAGCAGTACTTC.

V and J are TRBV18 and TRBJ2-5; D gene uncertain. V lost 4 bases and J lost 2, with 5 bases in between. The CDR3 extends over 12 amino acids. From germline, CDR1 is KGHSH and CDR2 LQKENI. This CDR3 reads CASSLPQETQYF. The DNA of the CDR3 is TGTGCCAGCTCACTTCCTCAAGAGACCCAGTACTTC.

This chain uses TRBV5-8 with TRBJ1-2; TRBD1 matches 7 bases. Germline V gene lookup returns CDR1 SGHTS and CDR2 YDEGEE. J lost 1 base, V lost 6 bases, and 15 bases had no gene match. This CDR3 comprises 17 residues. DNA of the CDR3: TGTGCCAGCACTTTTCCATCAGGGACAGAAATTAACTATGGCTACACCTTC. It codes for CASTFPSGTEINYGYTF. The full variable domain, rest sourced from reference TRBV5-8 and TRBJ1-2, is EAGVTQSPTHLIKTRGQQATLRCSPISGHTSVYWYQQALGLGLQFLLWYDEGEERNRGNFPPRFSGRQFPNYSSELNVNALELEDSALYLCASTFPSGTEINYGYTFGSGTRLTVV.

The chain combines TRBV27 with TRBJ1-5; 9 nucleotides match TRBD1. This CDR3 is 16 amino acids long. J was trimmed by 6 bases and V by 2 bases; bases with no gene match: 8. The V gene's germline CDR1 is MNHEY and CDR2 SMNVEV (reference sequence). In DNA, the CDR3 is TGTGCCAGCAGTTTAGTCGCCGGACAGGGGATTCAGCCCCAGCATTTT. Translation: CASSLVAGQGIQPQHF.

This chain links TRBV19 with TRBJ2-7; 7 bases agree with TRBD2. Trimming at V came to 0 bases and at J to 5 bases, leaving 4 bases not matched to a gene. Germline V gene sequence: CDR1 LNHDA, CDR2 SQIVND (reference sequence). This CDR3 has 14 amino acids. The DNA for the CDR3 is TGTGCCAGTAGTATAGAGGGAGGGCAGGACGAGCAGTACTTC. Its protein product is CASSIEGGQDEQYF. The full variable domain, its missing parts supplied by reference TRBV19 and TRBJ2-7, is DGGITQSPKYLFRKEGQNVTLSCEQNLNHDAMYWYRQDPGQGLRLIYYSQIVNDFQKGDIAEGYSVSREKKESFPLTVTSAQKNPTAFYLCASSIEGGQDEQYFGPGTRLTVT.

Only a few counts were recorded for this clone. This sequence joins TRBV6-6 and TRBJ1-5, with 10 bases fitting TRBD1. J lost 6 bases, V lost 4 bases, and 6 bases had no gene match. The CDR3 is 15 amino acids. Germline lookup yields CDR1 MNHNY and CDR2 SVGAGI (reference sequence). The CDR3 DNA reads as TGTGCCAGCAGTTTCCGACAGGGGGCGGTTCAGCCCCAGCATTTT. Residues: CASSFRQGAVQPQHF.

The J gene is TRBJ2-3, the V gene TRBV9; D possibly corresponds to TRBD2 (5 bases). This CDR3 spans 14 amino acids. Germline loops: CDR1 SGDLS, CDR2 YYNGEE. Deletions cut 4 bases from V and 6 bases from J, with 15 bases between. CDR3 nucleotide sequence: TGTGCCAGCAGCCCCTGGGGAGCTTCTGATACGCAGTATTTT. Translating gives CASSPWGASDTQYF.

This chain links TRBV14 with TRBJ2-5; 9 positions match TRBD2. The V gene end was trimmed by 1 base and the J gene end by 4 bases; junction bases not matched to a gene: 7. The germline V gene has CDR1 SGHDN and CDR2 FVKESK. There are 16 residues in the CDR3. CDR3 amino acids: CASSQAASGAPETQYF. The CDR3 DNA reads TGTGCCAGCAGCCAAGCAGCTAGCGGGGCTCCAGAGACCCAGTACTTC.

V and J are TRBV14 and TRBJ1-3, with 12 bases matching TRBD1. This CDR3 has 16 residues. Trimming removed 6 bases from V and 7 bases from J; junction bases left unmatched: 10. The germline V gene has CDR1 SGHDN and CDR2 FVKESK. This CDR3 is CASSLSSGTGGNTIYF. DNA of the CDR3: TGTGCCAGCAGTCTTTCGTCCGGGACAGGGGGCAACACCATATATTTT.

This clone was detected only a few times. CDR3: CASSLRTGSSYEQYF. As DNA, the CDR3 is TGTGCCAGCAGTTTAAGGACAGGTAGCTCCTACGAGCAGTACTTC. The V call is TRBV27, the J call TRBJ2-7; 7 bases are a match to TRBD1. The CDR3 consists of 15 residues. The trim removed 2 bases at V and 0 bases at J, leaving 4 bases unmatched. CDR1 is MNHEY and CDR2 is SMNVEV in the germline V gene (reference sequence).

This rearrangement joins TRBV18 to TRBJ2-1, with 10 nucleotides matching TRBD2. The germline V gene encodes CDR1 KGHSH and CDR2 LQKENI. The V and J ends lost 5 bases and 8 bases, in that order; junction bases with no gene match: 6. The CDR3 loop spans 14 amino acids. DNA of the CDR3: TGTGCCAGCTCAGCGTCTAGCGGGAGCGATGAGCAGTTCTTC. The encoded protein is CASSASSGSDEQFF.

This clone was counted only a few times. V is TRBV23-1 and J is TRBJ2-3; 10 nucleotides agree with TRBD2. TRBV23-1 is an ORF, and what it does is uncertain. Germline trimming cut 3 bases from V and 4 bases from J; bases unmatched to any gene: 10. There are 17 residues in the CDR3. CDR3 amino acids: CASSHPPAGGEADTQYF. The DNA of the CDR3 is TGCGCCAGCAGTCATCCTCCAGCGGGGGGGGAGGCAGATACGCAGTATTTT.